Below are 16 T cell receptor beta chains sequenced from a single sample in a study of T cells in Graves' hyperthyroidism and ophthalmopathy. TCR beta CDR3 region amplification was performed from RNA transcripts. TCR CDR3 underwent first-round RT-PCR with the HTBI primer set. TCRdb independently ran MiXCR on the multiplex PCR reads; one entry per CDR3 protein. The sample carries 350,000 or so distinct CDR3 sequences, about a sixth recorded once. Sequencing was carried out using blood. The receptors originated from a woman aged 40 to 49 with Graves' ophthalmopathy.

This clonotype came up many times. The rearrangement uses TRBV28 and TRBJ2-2, with 8 nucleotides matching TRBD2. The CDR3 has 18 amino acids. CDR1 is MDHEN and CDR2 is SYDVKM in the germline V gene. V lost 3 bases and J lost 3; bases outside the gene matches: 12. The chain's CDR3 is CASSFDKREPTDTGELFF. The DNA of the CDR3 is TGTGCCAGCAGTTTCGATAAGCGGGAGCCTACGGACACCGGGGAGCTGTTTTTT.

In its sample, this clonotype was seen many times. V and J are TRBV6-1 and TRBJ1-5; 7 bases map to TRBD1. Losses at the gene ends were 5 bases for V and 3 bases for J; bases not matched to a gene: 7. Germline loops: CDR1 MNHNS, CDR2 SASEGT. There are 15 residues in the CDR3. This chain's CDR3 is CASSPTGAVNQPQHF. CDR3 bases: TGTGCCAGCAGTCCCACAGGGGCTGTCAATCAGCCCCAGCATTTT.

CDR3: CASSRQGGGYEQYF. In DNA form, the CDR3 reads TGTGCCAGCAGCCGACAGGGAGGGGGCTACGAGCAGTACTTC. V usage is TRBV12-3 or TRBV12-4 and J usage is TRBJ2-7, with D perhaps matching TRBD1 or TRBD2 (7 bases each). There are 14 residues in the CDR3. Trimming took 6 bases from V and 3 from J, leaving 15 bases between them.

The CDR3 spells CASKTSPQAHAEAFF. In DNA, the CDR3 is TGTGCCAGCAAAACCTCCCCGCAGGCACATGCTGAAGCTTTCTTT. This chain connects TRBV12-3 or TRBV12-4 to TRBJ1-1; D gene unclear. V gave up 7 bases and J gave up 6 bases, with 21 bases separating them. The CDR3 totals 15 residues.

This clonotype was counted between two and nine times. The DNA of the CDR3 is TGTGCCAGCAGTGACTGGAATAATTCACCCCTCCACTTT. It is translated as CASSDWNNSPLHF. The chain has TRBV28 and TRBJ1-6; D is unclear. The germline V gene encodes CDR1 MDHEN and CDR2 SYDVKM. The CDR3 has 13 residues. Trimming shortened V by 5 bases and J by 5 bases, and 7 bases separated the two germline ends.

This clonotype showed up many times. J is TRBJ2-5 and V is TRBV28, with D tentatively TRBD1 (6 bases). The CDR3 extends over 15 amino acids. The germline V and J ends were trimmed by 3 bases and 2 bases, with 13 bases remaining between them. Germline assignment: CDR1 MDHEN and CDR2 SYDVKM. CDR3 in DNA: TGTGCCAGCAGTTTGCACAGGGCCGATCAAGAGACCCAGTACTTC. Protein sequence: CASSLHRADQETQYF.

Ten or more counts support this clonotype. The gene calls are TRBV10-3 and TRBJ2-2; TRBD1 agrees at 9 bases. The CDR3 contains 19 residues. Germline V gene data show CDR1 as ENHRY and CDR2 as SYGVKD. V lost 1 base and J lost 3; bases outside the gene matches: 12. CDR3 nucleotide sequence: TGTGCCATCAGTGAGTTAGCATCCGGGGACAGGGAGTACACCGGGGAGCTGTTTTTT. Residues: CAISELASGDREYTGELFF.

This clonotype was counted at least ten times. The chain is built from TRBV19 and TRBJ2-7; the match to TRBD1 covers 9 bases. The V gene end was trimmed by 3 bases and the J gene end by 2 bases; junction bases not matched to a gene: 5. Germline loops: CDR1 LNHDA, CDR2 SQIVND (reference sequence). The CDR3 totals 15 residues. The CDR3 DNA reads as TGTGCCAGTAGTATTTCGGACAGGGGTCCCTACGAGCAGTACTTC. It translates to CASSISDRGPYEQYF.

This clonotype appeared many times. The rearrangement uses TRBV12-3 or TRBV12-4 and TRBJ1-2, with D possibly TRBD1 on 5 matching bases. V was cut by 3 bases and J by 0 bases, with 23 bases left in between. The length of the CDR3 is 19 residues. CDR3 sequence (DNA): TGTGCCAGCAGTTTTAGTCGGGGCGTGAGTGGTACCACTAACTATGGCTACACCTTC. Residues: CASSFSRGVSGTTNYGYTF.

This clonotype appeared many times. V is TRBV12-3 or TRBV12-4 and J is TRBJ2-7; D is possibly TRBD1 or TRBD2 (6 bases each). The CDR3 loop spans 15 amino acids. Trimming cost V 6 bases and J 5 bases, with 20 bases left between them. The CDR3 spells CASSRARGDYHEQYF. CDR3 coding DNA: TGTGCCAGCAGCCGAGCTAGGGGGGATTATCACGAGCAGTACTTC.

This clonotype was counted at least ten times. This sequence joins TRBV7-2 and TRBJ1-6; TRBD1 aligns across 8 bases. V trimming: 7 bases; J trimming: 5 bases; junction bases outside the gene matches: 7. The germline V gene encodes CDR1 SGHTA and CDR2 FQGNSA. The CDR3 runs to 15 residues. Here the CDR3 DNA reads TGTGCCAGCAAGAAGGACAGGGAAGATAATTCACCCCTCCACTTT. Residues: CASKKDREDNSPLHF.

This clonotype was detected many times. The V call is TRBV12-3 or TRBV12-4, the J call TRBJ1-5; D gene uncertain. The CDR3 loop spans 12 amino acids. Trimming removed 5 bases at V and 4 bases at J, with 6 bases between. CDR3 sequence: CASSPLNQPQHF. As DNA, the CDR3 is TGTGCCAGCAGTCCCTTAAATCAGCCCCAGCATTTT.

This clonotype was seen only a few times. This rearrangement joins TRBV20-1 to TRBJ2-7; 7 bases line up with TRBD1. The ends lost 6 bases at V and 7 bases at J; junction bases unmatched: 15. The CDR3 is 14 residues long. Germline loops: CDR1 DFQATT, CDR2 SNEGSKA (reference sequence). The CDR3 here is CSAPAGTAGDEQYF. The CDR3 DNA reads as TGCAGTGCCCCCGCCGGGACAGCTGGTGATGAGCAGTACTTC.

This clonotype was picked up many times. The chain couples TRBV12-3 or TRBV12-4 to TRBJ2-7, with D possibly TRBD1 on 6 matching bases. This CDR3 contains 13 residues. The V gene lost 8 bases and the J gene lost 7 bases, with 18 bases spanning the gap. CDR3 amino acids: CASLITSQGEQYF. The DNA for the CDR3 is TGTGCCAGCCTCATTACGTCCCAGGGGGAGCAGTACTTC.

This clonotype was picked up many times. The chain recombines TRBV10-3 with TRBJ1-5, with 10 nucleotides matching TRBD1. The CDR3 has 15 amino acids. V shed 5 bases and J 4 bases; nucleotides not matched to a gene: 5. Germline CDR1 reads ENHRY; CDR2 reads SYGVKD. CDR3 DNA: TGTGCCATCAGTACCGGGACAGGGGAAAATCAGCCCCAGCATTTT. It specifies CAISTGTGENQPQHF.

This rearrangement joins TRBV28 to TRBJ2-7; the match to TRBD1 covers 9 bases. V trimming: 6 bases; J trimming: 6 bases; junction bases outside the gene matches: 21. The CDR3 length is 18 residues. CDR1 and CDR2 from the germline V gene are MDHEN and SYDVKM. CDR3 sequence (DNA): TGTGCCAGCAGCTTACCATCCCTCGGGACAGGGAGGTTCAGCGAGCAGTACTTC. It yields the protein CASSLPSLGTGRFSEQYF.